This passage covers 32 T cell receptor beta chains from one sample sequenced in a study of shared clonotypes between healthy human individuals. The method was immunoSEQ multiplex PCR; TCRdb's version includes in-frame clones alone and lacks a portion of them. Found here are under 2,000,000 clones, roughly 94% of them singletons; the top ten hold 0.9% to 1.5%. CD45RO negativity and positive selection for CCR7 defined naive CD8 cells, a population that excluded terminally differentiated effector memory CD45RA+ cells. The specimen sequenced was naive CD8+ T cells sorted from blood. Receptors originate from a man aged 18 to 35 in good health.

With regard to this clone: The same CDR3 arises from other DNA sequences in this sample as well. This rearrangement joins TRBV27 to TRBJ2-7; 7 nucleotides line up with TRBD1. The CDR3 length is 14 residues. CDR1 is MNHEY and CDR2 is SMNVEV in the germline V gene (reference sequence). Trimming removed 2 bases from V and 4 bases from J; junction bases left unmatched: 5. The CDR3 here is CASSLRGQIYEQYF. CDR3 coding DNA: TGTGCCAGCAGTTTAAGGGGGCAGATATACGAGCAGTACTTC.

This clone was detected once. Other nucleotide sequences in the sample specify the same CDR3. The chain recombines TRBV6-1 with TRBJ2-5, with 9 bases matching TRBD2. Losses at the gene ends were 0 bases for V and 1 base for J; bases not matched to a gene: 0. Germline CDR1 and CDR2: MNHNS and SASEGT. This CDR3 has 15 amino acids. CDR3 sequence: CASSEASGGQETQYF. DNA for the CDR3: TGTGCCAGCAGTGAAGCTAGCGGGGGCCAAGAGACCCAGTACTTC.

J is TRBJ1-5 and V is TRBV5-3, with 10 bases that match TRBD1. TRBV5-3 is an ORF, and what it does is uncertain. After removal of 4 bases from V and 7 bases from J, the junction contained 8 bases not matched to a gene. This CDR3 has 15 amino acids. Here the CDR3 reads CARSRTGGFGQPQHF. The CDR3 DNA is TGTGCCAGAAGCCGGACAGGGGGTTTTGGGCAGCCCCAGCATTTT.

This clone was seen once. This rearrangement joins TRBV19 to TRBJ1-4; D is unresolved. The CDR3 runs 14 residues. Trimming pared 3 bases from V and 3 bases from J, leaving 8 bases between. Germline lookup yields CDR1 LNHDA and CDR2 SQIVND (reference sequence). CDR3 coding DNA: TGTGCCAGTAGTATGAACTTACCTAATGAAAAACTGTTTTTT. Amino acids: CASSMNLPNEKLFF.

The chain has TRBV7-9 and TRBJ2-1; 10 bases are a match to TRBD2. This CDR3 is built from 18 residues. Germline V gene sequence: CDR1 SEHNR, CDR2 FQNEAQ (reference sequence). J was trimmed by 8 bases and V by 0 bases; bases with no gene match: 13. This CDR3 is CASSLAPSGGLSIDEQFF. The CDR3 bases are TGTGCCAGCAGCTTAGCTCCTAGCGGGGGCCTTTCGATAGATGAGCAGTTCTTC.

The genes are TRBV13 and TRBJ2-1, with TRBD2 matching over 8 bases. Germline V lookup: CDR1 PRHDT, CDR2 FYEKMQ (reference sequence). V shed 4 bases, J shed 5 bases, and the junction held 4 bases outside the gene matches. The CDR3 has 14 amino acids. The CDR3 is CASSSTSANNEQFF. The CDR3 DNA reads TGTGCCAGCAGCTCGACTAGCGCGAACAATGAGCAGTTCTTC.

The chain carries TRBV9 and TRBJ2-7, with 7 bases fitting TRBD1. Germline assignment: CDR1 SGDLS and CDR2 YYNGEE. The CDR3 covers 15 residues. V trimming: 3 bases; J trimming: 2 bases; junction bases outside the gene matches: 8. DNA for the CDR3: TGTGCCAGCAGCGCCTCGGGACAGAATCCCTACGAGCAGTACTTC. Translation: CASSASGQNPYEQYF.

The rearrangement uses TRBV6-1 and TRBJ2-7; D could derive from TRBD1 or TRBD2 (5 bases each). The CDR3 has 13 residues. The germline CDR1 and CDR2 sequences are MNHNS and SASEGT. V shed 4 bases and J shed 3 bases, with 10 bases lying between them. The CDR3: CASSAAGSYEQYF. The CDR3 DNA reads TGTGCCAGCAGTGCGGCAGGGAGCTACGAGCAGTACTTC.

The chain combines TRBV25-1 with TRBJ1-1, with 7 nucleotides matching TRBD1. The CDR3 spans 13 residues. J was trimmed by 6 bases and V by 8 bases; bases with no gene match: 9. Germline V gene data show CDR1 as MGHDK and CDR2 as SYGVNS. The CDR3 nucleotides are TGTGCCAGCTCACGAGGGGGCCGGGCTGAAGCTTTCTTT. Translated: CASSRGGRAEAFF. The variable domain in full, with the rest retrieved from reference TRBV25-1 and TRBJ1-1, is EADIYQTPRYLVIGTGKKITLECSQTMGHDKMYWYQQDPGMELHLIHYSYGVNSTEKGDLSSESTVSRIRTEHFPLTLESARPSHTSQYLCASSRGGRAEAFFGQGTRLTVV.

This chain links TRBV4-1 with TRBJ2-5; unclear D gene. The V gene lost 0 bases and the J gene lost 7 bases, with 15 bases spanning the gap. The germline gives CDR1 MGHRA, CDR2 YSYEKL. The CDR3 length is 15 residues. CDR3 sequence: CASSQEDRLSGTQYF. In DNA, the CDR3 is TGCGCCAGCAGCCAAGAGGATAGACTCTCGGGGACCCAGTACTTC.

This clone came up once. The genes are TRBV6-5 and TRBJ1-1; tentatively, D is TRBD1 (5 bases). This CDR3 has 15 amino acids. CDR1 is MNHEY and CDR2 is SVGAGI in the germline V gene. The V gene lost 1 base and the J gene lost 0 bases, with 9 bases spanning the gap. CDR3 residues: CASSYLGGVNTEAFF. CDR3 nucleotides: TGTGCCAGCAGTTACTTGGGAGGGGTGAACACTGAAGCTTTCTTT.

The chain joins TRBV19 to TRBJ2-5; D remains unclear. This CDR3 has 13 amino acids. CDR1 and CDR2 (germline): LNHDA, SQIVND (reference sequence). The V and J ends lost 3 bases and 9 bases respectively, with 14 bases between them. CDR3 bases: TGTGCCAGTAGTATGTCGGTAGTGATGGCCCAGTACTTC. Translated: CASSMSVVMAQYF.

V usage is TRBV30 and J usage is TRBJ1-4; D unclear. The CDR3 length is 12 residues. Germline V lookup: CDR1 GTSNPN, CDR2 SVGIG (reference sequence). V was cut by 2 bases and J by 8 bases, with 9 bases left in between. The CDR3 nucleotides read TGTGCCTGGAGTCCCATCCGGGAAAAACTGTTTTTT. Its translation is CAWSPIREKLFF. Full variable domain (missing parts from reference TRBV30 and TRBJ1-4): SQTIHQWPATLVQPVGSPLSLECTVEGTSNPNLYWYRQAAGRGLQLLFYSVGIGQISSEVPQNLSASRPQDRQFILSSKKLLLSDSGFYLCAWSPIREKLFFGSGTQLSVL.

This chain connects TRBV4-1 to TRBJ2-7; 8 bases match TRBD1. Per the germline V gene, CDR1 is MGHRA and CDR2 is YSYEKL. The CDR3 runs 14 residues. The trim removed 8 bases at V and 0 bases at J, leaving 6 bases unmatched. The CDR3 sequence is CASGAGTGSYEQYF. CDR3 DNA sequence: TGCGCCAGCGGAGCCGGGACAGGCTCCTACGAGCAGTACTTC.

The rearrangement links TRBV29-1 to TRBJ2-3; 8 bases map to TRBD2. The J segment lost 3 bases and the V segment lost 2 bases, leaving 10 bases of the junction unmatched. The germline CDR1 and CDR2 sequences are SQVTM and ANQGSEA. CDR3 length: 16 residues. CDR3 sequence reads: CSVESWGLEGTDTQYF. The DNA for the CDR3 is TGCAGCGTTGAATCTTGGGGACTAGAAGGGACAGATACGCAGTATTTT.

This clone was counted a single time. The chain combines TRBV7-6 with TRBJ2-1; 7 bases line up with TRBD2. Germline V gives CDR1 SGHVS, CDR2 FNYEAQ. The CDR3 runs 14 residues. V dropped 4 bases and J dropped 8; count of bases not matched to a gene: 8. In DNA form, the CDR3 reads TGTGCCAGCAGCTCTCGAGCGGGAAATGATGAGCAGTTCTTC. Amino acids: CASSSRAGNDEQFF. Full variable domain (missing parts from reference TRBV7-6 and TRBJ2-1): GAGVSQSPRYKVTKRGQDVALRCDPISGHVSLYWYRQALGQGPEFLTYFNYEAQQDKSGLPNDRFSAERPEGSISTLTIQRTEQRDSAMYRCASSSRAGNDEQFFGPGTRLTVL.

The chain links TRBV5-4 to TRBJ2-1; the D is unclear. Between the trimmed V and J ends, which lost 2 bases and 3 bases, there was a span of 3 bases. CDR3 size: 12 residues. Germline V gives CDR1 SGHNT, CDR2 YYREEE (reference sequence). CDR3 residues: CASSLFYNEQFF. The CDR3 DNA is TGTGCCAGCAGCTTATTCTACAATGAGCAGTTCTTC.

In the case of this clone: The junction differs from germline at one of its ends, possibly a read error. The rearrangement uses TRBV10-3 and TRBJ2-5; 8 bases are shared with TRBD1. Germline V CDR1 and CDR2: ENHRY, SYGVKD. The CDR3 runs to 15 residues. The CDR3 sequence is CATAGGAGGQETQYF. CDR3 in DNA: TGTGCCACCGCCGGCGGGGCAGGGGGCCAAGAAACCCAGTACTTC.

V is TRBV28 and J is TRBJ2-5, with D hard to call. CDR1 and CDR2 from the germline V gene are MDHEN and SYDVKM. Deletions cut 8 bases from V and 2 bases from J, with 12 bases between. This CDR3 has 13 amino acids. Here the CDR3 reads CASDSGSQETQYF. CDR3 nucleotides: TGTGCCAGCGATTCTGGGTCACAAGAGACCCAGTACTTC.

The chain combines TRBV11-1 with TRBJ1-4; maybe TRBD1 (5 bases). The CDR3 spans 13 residues. In germline, CDR1 is SGHAT, CDR2 FQDESV (reference sequence). The V end was cut by 5 bases, the J end by 5 bases, with 9 bases between. CDR3 coding DNA: TGTGCCAGCAGCGAGGGGATAAATGAAAAACTGTTTTTT. Residues: CASSEGINEKLFF.

The chain employs TRBV4-1 and TRBJ2-7; 11 positions match TRBD2. The CDR3 length is 17 residues. Trimming removed 0 bases from V and 3 bases from J; junction bases left unmatched: 7. The germline V gene has CDR1 MGHRA and CDR2 YSYEKL. The CDR3 region has the DNA TGCGCCAGCAGCCAAGAGGAGGGGACTAGCGGCATCTACGAGCAGTACTTC. It yields the protein CASSQEEGTSGIYEQYF.

This clone was recorded only once. This chain uses TRBV15 with TRBJ2-5; D might be TRBD1 (6 bases). Germline assignment: CDR1 LNHNV and CDR2 YYDKDF (reference sequence). There are 14 residues in the CDR3. V gave up 3 bases and J gave up 3 bases, with 11 bases separating them. CDR3 protein: CATSSLPGEETQYF. Here the CDR3 DNA reads TGTGCCACCAGCAGCCTTCCAGGGGAAGAGACCCAGTACTTC.

In this sample, this clone turned up a few times. V and J are TRBV7-8 and TRBJ2-7, with D perhaps TRBD1 or TRBD2 (5 bases each). The CDR3 has 14 residues. Trimming cost V 5 bases and J 5 bases, with 16 bases left between them. Germline CDR1 is SGHVS and CDR2 is FQNEAQ. The CDR3 protein is CASSPRDQGHEQYF. The CDR3 DNA reads as TGTGCCAGCAGCCCCCGGGACCAGGGACACGAGCAGTACTTC.

The gene calls are TRBV4-1 and TRBJ1-5; D unresolved. The CDR3 totals 13 residues. Germline CDR1 is MGHRA and CDR2 is YSYEKL. Trimming stripped 2 bases from V and 4 bases from J, with 6 bases between. The CDR3 is CASSQKGNQPQHF. The DNA for the CDR3 is TGCGCCAGCAGCCAAAAAGGGAATCAGCCCCAGCATTTT.

Only one count was recorded for this clone. V usage is TRBV6-5 and J usage is TRBJ2-5, with D uncertain. The CDR3 totals 14 residues. Germline CDR1 is MNHEY and CDR2 is SVGAGI. With 5 bases removed from V and 2 bases from J, the gap between germline ends came to 12 bases. Written as DNA, the CDR3 is TGTGCCAGCAGTCCGGGCAGCCCTCAAGAGACCCAGTACTTC. This codes for CASSPGSPQETQYF.

The rearrangement uses TRBV29-1 and TRBJ2-6; 9 positions match TRBD1. Germline V gene data show CDR1 as SQVTM and CDR2 as ANQGSEA. The CDR3 sequence is 17 residues long. J was trimmed by 1 base and V by 4 bases; bases with no gene match: 8. The CDR3 protein is CSVVGTGLPSGANVLTF. CDR3 nucleotides: TGCAGCGTTGTTGGGACAGGGCTACCTTCTGGGGCCAACGTCCTGACTTTC.

The table lists this clone with a count of one. The chain uses TRBV19 and TRBJ1-5; a possible D gene is TRBD1 (6 bases). Germline V gene lookup returns CDR1 LNHDA and CDR2 SQIVND (reference sequence). V was cut by 4 bases and J by 4 bases, with 11 bases left in between. This CDR3 is 14 amino acids long. As DNA, the CDR3 is TGTGCCAGTAGTAACAGGGACTGGAATCAGCCCCAGCATTTT. It specifies CASSNRDWNQPQHF.

This chain links TRBV13 with TRBJ2-3; 12 nucleotides line up with TRBD2. The germline gives CDR1 PRHDT, CDR2 FYEKMQ (reference sequence). This CDR3 contains 16 residues. Losses at the gene ends were 4 bases for V and 4 bases for J; bases not matched to a gene: 6. CDR3 in amino acids: CASSSTSGSFPDTQYF. DNA of the CDR3: TGTGCCAGCAGCTCGACTAGCGGGAGTTTCCCAGATACGCAGTATTTT.

The chain recombines TRBV7-8 with TRBJ2-1; tentatively, D is TRBD2 (6 bases). Between the trimmed V and J ends, which lost 5 bases and 3 bases, there was a span of 14 bases. This CDR3 has 15 residues. From germline, CDR1 is SGHVS and CDR2 FQNEAQ. CDR3 DNA: TGTGCCAGCAGCCCGGACTACGGTGTCTACAATGAGCAGTTCTTC. It specifies CASSPDYGVYNEQFF. The full variable domain, its missing parts supplied by reference TRBV7-8 and TRBJ2-1, is GAGVSQSPRYKVAKRGQDVALRCDPISGHVSLFWYQQALGQGPEFLTYFQNEAQLDKSGLPSDRFFAERPEGSVSTLKIQRTQQEDSAVYLCASSPDYGVYNEQFFGPGTRLTVL.

Only one count was recorded for this clone. The gene calls are TRBV30 and TRBJ2-1; TRBD2 matches 8 bases. V gave up 5 bases and J gave up 7 bases; unmatched junction bases: 10. The CDR3 covers 14 residues. Germline V gene lookup returns CDR1 GTSNPN and CDR2 SVGIG (reference sequence). CDR3 amino acids: CAWGGGTSLNEQFF. The CDR3 DNA sequence: TGTGCCTGGGGAGGTGGGACTAGTTTGAATGAGCAGTTCTTC.

CDR3 loop: CASSYVTDTQYF. Written as DNA, the CDR3 is TGTGCCAGCAGTTACGTCACAGATACGCAGTATTTT. The V gene is TRBV6-6, the J gene TRBJ2-3; no clear D. V dropped 2 bases and J dropped 2 bases, with 2 bases sitting between them. CDR1 MNHNY and CDR2 SVGAGI come from the germline V gene (reference sequence). The CDR3 loop spans 12 amino acids.

The chain has TRBV6-5 and TRBJ2-7; 8 positions match TRBD2. V lost 11 bases and J lost 2; bases outside the gene matches: 8. CDR3 length: 13 residues. Germline values: CDR1 MNHEY, CDR2 SVGAGI. CDR3 bases: TGTGCCTCCCGGGGGGGTCTTACCTACGAGCAGTACTTC. It specifies CASRGGLTYEQYF.